Below are 10 T cell receptor beta chains sequenced from a single sample in a study of PD-1 blockade in classical Hodgkin lymphoma. Sequenced by immunoSEQ multiplex PCR; TCRdb stores in-frame clones only, minus some. This table has 30,000 to 40,000 clones, 85% to 90% appearing once. Stated time point: newly diagnosed, previously untreated cHL patient sample. CD4+ T cells were purified from thawed PBMCs by negative selection. Sequencing was done on a sample of CD4+ T cells from blood. These receptors all stem from a human donor with classical Hodgkin lymphoma.

The V and J genes are TRBV2 and TRBJ2-1; D ambiguous. The V end was cut by 5 bases, the J end by 10 bases, with 9 bases between. CDR3 length equals 11 residues. CDR1 SNHLY and CDR2 FYNNEI come from the germline V gene. The DNA for the CDR3 is TGTGCCAGCAGTCGACTCGGGGAGCAGTTCTTC. Translation: CASSRLGEQFF.

The chain is built from TRBV11-2 and TRBJ1-3; unclear D gene. The V and J ends lost 4 bases and 0 bases respectively, with 13 bases between them. This CDR3 is 16 amino acids long. In germline, CDR1 is SGHAT, CDR2 FQNNGV. CDR3 loop: CASSYSGRLSGNTIYF. CDR3 nucleotides: TGTGCCAGCAGCTACTCCGGGAGACTCTCTGGAAACACCATATATTTT.

This clone was observed a few times. V and J are TRBV9 and TRBJ1-5, with D hard to call. The germline gives CDR1 SGDLS, CDR2 YYNGEE. Trimming cost V 0 bases and J 3 bases, with 7 bases left between them. The CDR3 runs to 14 residues. CDR3 in amino acids: CASSVGTLNQPQHF. The CDR3 nucleotides read TGTGCCAGCAGCGTAGGCACCCTCAATCAGCCCCAGCATTTT.

The chain employs TRBV2 and TRBJ1-2, with a possible D match to TRBD1 (6 bases). Germline V lookup: CDR1 SNHLY, CDR2 FYNNEI. The CDR3 contains 15 residues. Between the trimmed V and J ends, which lost 4 bases and 8 bases, there was a span of 20 bases. The CDR3 protein is CASSAGGANLVGYTF. CDR3 in DNA: TGTGCCAGCAGTGCGGGGGGCGCAAATCTCGTAGGCTACACCTTC.

The V gene is TRBV7-2, the J gene TRBJ2-5; D not resolved. This CDR3 is built from 12 residues. V dropped 3 bases and J dropped 5 bases, with 7 bases sitting between them. In germline, CDR1 is SGHTA, CDR2 FQGNSA. The CDR3 region has the DNA TGTGCCAGCAGCTTTGGTAGGGAGACCCAGTACTTC. The encoded protein is CASSFGRETQYF.

The chain combines TRBV5-1 with TRBJ1-1, with 7 bases aligning to TRBD1. The CDR3 extends over 14 amino acids. Trimming cost V 3 bases and J 1 base; bases outside gene matches: 3. The V gene's germline CDR1 is SGHRS and CDR2 YFSETQ. CDR3 protein: CASSSRQGNTEAFF. The DNA of the CDR3 is TGCGCCAGCAGCTCAAGACAGGGGAACACTGAAGCTTTCTTT.

The rearrangement links TRBV27 to TRBJ2-1; 7 nucleotides agree with TRBD1. Per germline, CDR1 MNHEY and CDR2 SMNVEV (reference sequence). V was pared by 6 bases and J by 4 bases, with 6 bases of the junction left unmatched. The CDR3 is made up of 14 amino acids. The CDR3 DNA reads as TGTGCCAGCAGCTCATACAGGGGTTACAATGAGCAGTTCTTC. The encoded protein is CASSSYRGYNEQFF.

This sequence joins TRBV7-8 and TRBJ2-2; no clear D gene. V was pared by 1 base and J by 2 bases, with 8 bases between. Germline V gene sequence: CDR1 SGHVS, CDR2 FQNEAQ. The CDR3 runs 15 residues. CDR3 amino acids: CASSLVIVNTGELFF. The CDR3 bases are TGTGCCAGCAGCTTAGTTATTGTTAACACCGGGGAGCTGTTTTTT.

The chain employs TRBV6-6 and TRBJ2-1; D ambiguous. Trimming pared 2 bases from V and 8 bases from J, leaving 16 bases between. This CDR3 comprises 15 residues. Germline values: CDR1 MNHNY, CDR2 SVGAGI (reference sequence). The CDR3 bases are TGTGCCAGCAGTTACGGAAGTACTGGGATCGATGAGCAGTTCTTC. This translates into CASSYGSTGIDEQFF.

The chain recombines TRBV27 with TRBJ2-7; perhaps TRBD1 as D (5 bases). The CDR3 loop spans 15 amino acids. V was pared by 2 bases and J by 0 bases, with 11 bases between. The germline CDR1 and CDR2 sequences are MNHEY and SMNVEV (reference sequence). The CDR3 DNA sequence: TGTGCCAGCAGTTTAGTCGCAGGGTTCTCCTACGAGCAGTACTTC. The encoded protein is CASSLVAGFSYEQYF.